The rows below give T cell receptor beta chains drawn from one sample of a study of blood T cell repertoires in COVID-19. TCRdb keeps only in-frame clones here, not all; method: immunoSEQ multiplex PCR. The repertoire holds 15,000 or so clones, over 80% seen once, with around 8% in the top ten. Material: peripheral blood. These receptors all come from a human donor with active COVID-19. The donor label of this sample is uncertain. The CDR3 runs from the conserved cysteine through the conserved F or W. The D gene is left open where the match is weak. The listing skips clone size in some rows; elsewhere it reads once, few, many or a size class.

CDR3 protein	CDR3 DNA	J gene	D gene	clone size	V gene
CASSLESGIPNEQFF	TGTGCCAGCAGCTTGGAATCCGGGATTCCCAATGAGCAGTTCTTC	TRBJ2-1	-	-	TRBV5-4
CASSPSGTGPDTQYF	TGTGCCAGTTCGCCTAGCGGGACGGGTCCAGATACGCAGTATTTT	TRBJ2-3	TRBD2	-	TRBV19
CASSQPGGRRDEQFF	TGTGCCAGCAGCCAACCGGGAGGAAGGAGGGATGAGCAGTTCTTC	TRBJ2-1	TRBD2	-	TRBV5-6
CASSERTGATEAFF	TGCGCCAGCAGTGAGCGGACAGGGGCCACTGAAGCTTTCTTT	TRBJ1-1	TRBD1	-	TRBV10-1
CASSLQDNTDTQYF	TGTGCCAGCAGCTTACAGGATAACACAGATACGCAGTATTTT	TRBJ2-3	-	-	TRBV5-4
CASSSYRLAGDSGEQYF	TGTGCCAGCAGCTCATACCGACTAGCGGGAGATTCGGGCGAGCAGTACTTC	TRBJ2-7	TRBD2	-	TRBV7-9
CAWSGDSNTGELFF	TGTGCCTGGAGCGGGGACAGCAACACCGGGGAGCTGTTTTTT	TRBJ2-2	TRBD1	-	TRBV30
CASSSLAGVHNEQFF	TGTGCCAGTAGTTCCCTCGCGGGAGTGCACAATGAGCAGTTCTTC	TRBJ2-1	TRBD2	once	TRBV19
CAWDPRGTEAFF	TGTGCCTGGGACCCTCGAGGCACTGAAGCTTTCTTT	TRBJ1-1	-	few	TRBV30
CAWSRGGTLGYEQYF	TGTGCCTGGAGTAGGGGGGGGACGCTGGGCTACGAGCAGTACTTC	TRBJ2-7	-	-	TRBV30
CASSIATGSGREQYF	TGTGCCAGTAGTATAGCAACAGGCTCGGGTAGAGAGCAGTACTTC	TRBJ2-7	-	-	TRBV19
CASTSSGGGTGELFF	TGCGCCAGCACCAGCTCTGGCGGGGGTACCGGGGAGCTGTTTTTT	TRBJ2-2	TRBD2	few	TRBV5-1
CASTWASGGPSSYEQYF	TGTGCCAGCACCTGGGCTAGCGGGGGGCCGTCTTCCTACGAGCAGTACTTC	TRBJ2-7	TRBD2	-	TRBV2
CASSPREGLTMKQFF	TGTGCCAGCAGTCCCCGGGAGGGCCTAACAATGAAGCAGTTCTTC	TRBJ2-1	TRBD2	-	TRBV3-1/TRBV3-2
CASNSRATDTQYF	TGTGCCAGCAACTCCAGGGCCACGGATACGCAGTATTTT	TRBJ2-3	-	-	TRBV5-4
CASTQGGLAGYSEQFF	TGTGCCAGCACCCAAGGGGGACTAGCGGGGTACAGTGAGCAGTTCTTC	TRBJ2-1	TRBD2	-	TRBV2
CASSTGQGLSGANVLTF	TGTGCCAGCAGCACCGGACAGGGTCTCTCTGGGGCCAACGTCCTGACTTTC	TRBJ2-6	-	-	TRBV21-1
CASSWDSNPSYEQYF	TGTGCCAGCAGCTGGGACTCCAATCCCTCCTACGAGCAGTACTTC	TRBJ2-7	-	-	TRBV5-4
CASSLDGSQRADTQYF	TGTGCCAGCAGCTTGGATGGTTCACAGAGGGCAGATACGCAGTATTTT	TRBJ2-3	-	-	TRBV5-4
CASSQLTGQTGELFF	TGTGCCAGCTCACAACTGACAGGGCAAACCGGGGAGCTGTTTTTT	TRBJ2-2	TRBD1	-	TRBV18
CASSLSPTSGSYEQYF	TGTGCCAGCAGTTTATCCCCTACTAGCGGGAGTTACGAGCAGTACTTC	TRBJ2-7	TRBD2	-	TRBV27
CASSLVTGVETQYF	TGCGCCAGCAGCTTGGTTACAGGGGTCGAGACCCAGTACTTC	TRBJ2-5	TRBD1	-	TRBV5-1
CASSEALGGVSGNTIYF	TGTGCCAGCAGTGAAGCGTTGGGGGGGGTCTCTGGAAACACCATATATTTT	TRBJ1-3	-	-	TRBV6-1
CASSHGTDSYEQYF	TGTGCCAGCAGTCACGGGACAGATTCCTACGAGCAGTACTTC	TRBJ2-7	TRBD1	-	TRBV2
CASSLGIAGGQDEQFF	TGTGCCAGCAGTTTAGGAATTGCGGGAGGCCAGGATGAGCAGTTCTTC	TRBJ2-1	TRBD2	once	TRBV27
CARSSTLNGCGAPWSTGELFF	TGCGCCAGATCCAGCACCCTTAACGGGTGTGGGGCACCGTGGAGCACCGGGGAGCTGTTTTTT	TRBJ2-2	-	-	TRBV5-1
CASSLFGGTEAFF	TGCGCCAGCAGCTTGTTCGGGGGTACTGAAGCTTTCTTT	TRBJ1-1	-	-	TRBV5-1
CAISQTSGDSSYNEQFF	TGTGCCATCAGCCAGACTAGCGGGGACAGCTCCTACAATGAGCAGTTCTTC	TRBJ2-1	TRBD2	-	TRBV10-3
CASGLSRGMNTEAFF	TGTGCTAGTGGTTTATCAAGGGGCATGAACACTGAAGCTTTCTTT	TRBJ1-1	-	-	TRBV12-5
CASRKGGEGSYNEQFF	TGTGCCAGCAGAAAAGGGGGGGAGGGCTCCTACAATGAGCAGTTCTTC	TRBJ2-1	-	-	TRBV5-4
CASRLNRETQYF	TGTGCCAGCAGGCTGAATCGGGAGACCCAGTACTTC	TRBJ2-5	-	-	TRBV6-5
CASSLGTGGLTEAFF	TGTGCCAGCAGCTTAGGGACAGGGGGCTTGACTGAAGCTTTCTTT	TRBJ1-1	TRBD1	-	TRBV7-8
CAISSWQVGSEQYF	TGTGCCATCAGTTCGTGGCAGGTGGGTTCCGAGCAGTACTTC	TRBJ2-7	-	-	TRBV10-3
CASSYSGRDGQPQHF	TGTGCCAGCAGTTACTCGGGCAGGGATGGTCAGCCCCAGCATTTT	TRBJ1-5	-	-	TRBV6-5
CASSERPSAGELFF	TGTGCCAGCAGTGAGAGGCCTAGCGCCGGGGAGCTGTTTTTT	TRBJ2-2	-	-	TRBV6-4
CASSLRTSGATDTQYF	TGCGCCAGCAGCCTAAGGACTAGCGGAGCCACAGATACGCAGTATTTT	TRBJ2-3	TRBD2	-	TRBV5-1
CASSLGTSVRTQYF	TGTGCCAGCAGCTTAGGGACTAGCGTGCGGACCCAGTACTTC	TRBJ2-5	TRBD2	once	TRBV5-6
CASIRRVSGNEKLFF	TGTGCCAGCATACGCAGGGTTTCCGGTAATGAAAAACTGTTTTTT	TRBJ1-4	-	-	TRBV28
CASSAGTGISGIADTQYF	TGTGCCAGCAGTGCCGGGACAGGGATTTCTGGGATCGCAGATACGCAGTATTTT	TRBJ2-3	TRBD1	once	TRBV6-1
CSVARRQSYEQYF	TGCAGCGTTGCCCGGCGGCAGTCCTACGAGCAGTACTTC	TRBJ2-7	-	-	TRBV29-1
CASRKGLAGVSEQYF	TGTGCCAGCAGAAAGGGACTAGCGGGAGTGAGCGAGCAGTACTTC	TRBJ2-7	TRBD2	-	TRBV7-2
CASRGSGGAAYEQYF	TGTGCCAGCAGGGGGAGCGGGGGGGCCGCATACGAGCAGTACTTC	TRBJ2-7	TRBD2	-	TRBV2
CATASFGGVTGELFF	TGTGCCACCGCCTCCTTCGGGGGAGTTACCGGGGAGCTGTTTTTT	TRBJ2-2	-	-	TRBV25-1
CASSSSGLPYEQYF	TGTGCCAGCAGCTCCTCGGGACTGCCTTACGAGCAGTACTTC	TRBJ2-7	-	-	TRBV7-9
CASEQGPGELFF	TGCGCCAGTGAGCAGGGGCCTGGGGAGCTGTTTTTT	TRBJ2-2	-	-	TRBV5-1
CASSQQDRVYRTF	TGTGCCAGCAGCCAACAGGACAGAGTTTACAGGACCTTC	TRBJ1-2	-	once	TRBV14
CASSPKPGLAGGRDNEQFF	TGTGCCAGCAGTCCAAAGCCGGGACTAGCGGGAGGAAGAGACAATGAGCAGTTCTTC	TRBJ2-1	TRBD2	-	TRBV27
CASSLQGSTNEKLFF	TGTGCCAGCAGCTTACAGGGATCAACTAATGAAAAACTGTTTTTT	TRBJ1-4	-	-	TRBV11-2
CASSPPGVGVSGNTIYF	TGTGCCAGCAGCCCCCCAGGGGTCGGGGTTTCGGGAAACACCATATATTTT	TRBJ1-3	-	-	TRBV7-2
CASSNNVRGNEQFF	TGTGCCAGCAGCAATAACGTCAGGGGCAATGAGCAGTTCTTC	TRBJ2-1	-	-	TRBV2
CASSEAYTSGGASTDTQYF	TGTGCCAGCAGTGAAGCATATACGTCAGGGGGCGCGAGTACAGATACGCAGTATTTT	TRBJ2-3	TRBD1	-	TRBV6-1
CASSLAIQGKVPGELFF	TGCGCCAGCAGCTTGGCCATCCAGGGGAAAGTCCCCGGGGAGCTGTTTTTT	TRBJ2-2	-	-	TRBV5-1
CASSIALGTGESTDTQYF	TGTGCCAGTAGTATAGCCCTCGGGACAGGGGAAAGCACAGATACGCAGTATTTT	TRBJ2-3	TRBD1	once	TRBV19
CASRSGGTDTQYF	TGTGCCAGTAGGTCAGGGGGCACAGATACGCAGTATTTT	TRBJ2-3	-	once	TRBV19
CASSAQSLNTEAFF	TGTGCCAGCAGTGCCCAATCATTGAACACTGAAGCTTTCTTT	TRBJ1-1	-	-	TRBV2